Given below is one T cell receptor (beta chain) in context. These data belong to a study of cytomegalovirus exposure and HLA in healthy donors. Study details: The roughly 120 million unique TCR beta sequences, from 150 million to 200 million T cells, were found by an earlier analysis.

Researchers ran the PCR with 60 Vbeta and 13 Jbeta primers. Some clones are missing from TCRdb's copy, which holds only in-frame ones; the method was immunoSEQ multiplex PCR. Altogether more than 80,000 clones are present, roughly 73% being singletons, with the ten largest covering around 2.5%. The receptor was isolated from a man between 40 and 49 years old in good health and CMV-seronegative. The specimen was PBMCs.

The CDR3 loop is CASRALGGQGVSTGELFF. The CDR3 DNA sequence: TGTGCCAGCAGAGCCCTTGGAGGACAGGGGGTTTCCACCGGGGAGCTGTTTTTT. The V call is TRBV7-8, the J call TRBJ2-2; 10 nucleotides agree with TRBD1. There are 18 residues in the CDR3. Trimming took 6 bases from V and 4 from J; bases not matched to a gene: 14. Germline CDR1 reads SGHVS; CDR2 reads FQNEAQ. The variable domain in full, with the rest retrieved from reference TRBV7-8 and TRBJ2-2, is GAGVSQSPRYKVAKRGQDVALRCDPISGHVSLFWYQQALGQGPEFLTYFQNEAQLDKSGLPSDRFFAERPEGSVSTLKIQRTQQEDSAVYLCASRALGGQGVSTGELFFGEGSRLTVL.